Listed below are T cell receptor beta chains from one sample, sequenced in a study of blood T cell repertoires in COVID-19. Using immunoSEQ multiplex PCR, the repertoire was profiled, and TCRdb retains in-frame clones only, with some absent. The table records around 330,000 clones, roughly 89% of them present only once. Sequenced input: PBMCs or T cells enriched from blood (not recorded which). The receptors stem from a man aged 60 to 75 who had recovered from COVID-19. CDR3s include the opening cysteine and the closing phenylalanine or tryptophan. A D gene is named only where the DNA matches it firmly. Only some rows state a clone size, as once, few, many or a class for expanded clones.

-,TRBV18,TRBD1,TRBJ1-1,TGTGCCAGCGCAGGGGGGCGTCGGACTGAAGCTTTCTTT,CASAGGRRTEAFF
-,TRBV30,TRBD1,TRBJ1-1,TGTGCCTGGACTGACTCCGGGACAGGGGGTCCCATGAACACTGAAGCTTTCTTT,CAWTDSGTGGPMNTEAFF
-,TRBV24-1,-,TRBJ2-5,TGTGCCACCAGTGATTTTCGGGAGACCCAGTACTTC,CATSDFRETQYF
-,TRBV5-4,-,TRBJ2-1,TGTGCCAGCAGCGGAGCCGGGATTTCCTACAATGAGCAGTTCTTC,CASSGAGISYNEQFF
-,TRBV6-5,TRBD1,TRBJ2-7,TGTGCCAGCAGATCACAGGGGGCGGGAACCTACGAGCAGTACTTC,CASRSQGAGTYEQYF
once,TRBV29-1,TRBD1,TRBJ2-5,TGCAGCGTCGCGAGGGGACAGGGACAAGAGACCCAGTACTTC,CSVARGQGQETQYF
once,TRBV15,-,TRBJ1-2,TGTGCCACCAGCAATATGGGCGGCTACACCTTC,CATSNMGGYTF
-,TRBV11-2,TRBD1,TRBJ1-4,TGTGCCAGCAGCTCCTTGACAGGGAGGCCTAATGAAAAACTGTTTTTT,CASSSLTGRPNEKLFF
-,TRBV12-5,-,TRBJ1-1,TGTGCTAGTGGTTTGGTACAGGGCAGGGAAATGACTGAAGCTTTCTTT,CASGLVQGREMTEAFF
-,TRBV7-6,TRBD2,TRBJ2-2,TGTGCCAGCAGATATAGCGGGAGGGCCTCTGGGGAGCTGTTTTTT,CASRYSGRASGELFF